These 30 T cell receptor beta chains were sequenced from one sample in a study of blood T cell repertoires in COVID-19. Assay used: immunoSEQ multiplex PCR; TCRdb lists only in-frame clones, some missing. The repertoire holds about 250,000 clones, with approximately 89% as singletons. Sequencing was performed on peripheral blood. The source of these receptors is a woman in her thirties with COVID-19, enrolled during active disease.

The chain joins TRBV25-1 to TRBJ1-4; 8 bases fit TRBD1. Per germline, CDR1 MGHDK and CDR2 SYGVNS. The V gene end was trimmed by 1 base and the J gene end by 7 bases; junction bases not matched to a gene: 8. The CDR3 consists of 16 residues. The DNA of the CDR3 is TGTGCCAGCAGTGAATTGACCGGGACAGGACGTGAAAAACTGTTTTTT. It is translated as CASSELTGTGREKLFF.

The chain links TRBV27 to TRBJ1-1; D ambiguous. With 4 bases removed from V and 3 bases from J, the gap between germline ends came to 15 bases. This CDR3 has 15 amino acids. Germline V gene lookup returns CDR1 MNHEY and CDR2 SMNVEV (reference sequence). This chain's CDR3 is CASSWSIRSDTEAFF. The CDR3 nucleotides read TGTGCCAGCAGTTGGTCGATCAGGTCGGACACTGAAGCTTTCTTT.

This chain joins TRBV6-2 or TRBV6-3 and TRBJ1-1; D might be TRBD1 (5 bases). The germline V gene encodes CDR1 MNHEY and CDR2 SVGEGT. The CDR3 consists of 16 residues. The V end lost 2 bases, the J end lost 1 base, and 14 bases lay between the germline ends. The CDR3 loop is CASSYGGAGPNTEAFF. CDR3 coding DNA: TGTGCCAGCAGTTACGGTGGGGCCGGTCCGAACACTGAAGCTTTCTTT.

This chain links TRBV15 with TRBJ2-3, with 9 bases identical to TRBD2. The V and J ends lost 1 base and 2 bases, in that order; junction bases with no gene match: 10. This CDR3 comprises 18 residues. Per the germline V gene, CDR1 is LNHNV and CDR2 is YYDKDF (reference sequence). CDR3 amino acids: CATSRGFRSGRSTDTQYF. In DNA form, the CDR3 reads TGTGCCACCAGCAGAGGCTTCCGTAGCGGGAGATCCACAGATACGCAGTATTTT. Combining the CDR3 with reference TRBV15 and TRBJ2-3 gives the whole variable domain DAMVIQNPRYQVTQFGKPVTLSCSQTLNHNVMYWYQQKSSQAPKLLFHYYDKDFNNEADTPDNFQSRRPNTSFCFLDIRSPGLGDTAMYLCATSRGFRSGRSTDTQYFGPGTRLTVL.

This chain links TRBV7-2 with TRBJ1-2; a weak D match, TRBD1 (5 bases). The germline V gene encodes CDR1 SGHTA and CDR2 FQGNSA. Trimming stripped 4 bases from V and 4 bases from J, with 13 bases between. This CDR3 has 14 residues. The DNA for the CDR3 is TGTGCCAGCAGCTCGGGACCGGAGGGCTATGGCTACACCTTC. Protein sequence: CASSSGPEGYGYTF. Full variable domain (remainder filled in from reference TRBV7-2 and TRBJ1-2): GAGVSQSPSNKVTEKGKDVELRCDPISGHTALYWYRQSLGQGLEFLIYFQGNSAPDKSGLPSDRFSAERTGGSVSTLTIQRTQQEDSAVYLCASSSGPEGYGYTFGSGTRLTVV.

The chain's CDR3 is CASSLRGLADTQYF. The CDR3 bases are TGTGCCAGCAGCTTGAGGGGGCTGGCAGATACGCAGTATTTT. The rearrangement joins TRBV5-4 to TRBJ2-3; TRBD1 matches 7 bases. Germline V lookup: CDR1 SGHNT, CDR2 YYREEE (reference sequence). The CDR3 totals 14 residues. V was clipped by 1 base and J by 4 bases; unmatched bases: 3.

This chain uses TRBV12-3 or TRBV12-4 with TRBJ1-2; no firm D call. With 8 bases removed from V and 0 bases from J, the gap between germline ends came to 7 bases. The CDR3 length is 12 residues. The CDR3 region is CASGSANYGYTF. The CDR3 nucleotides are TGTGCCAGCGGCTCTGCTAACTATGGCTACACCTTC.

The chain employs TRBV12-3 or TRBV12-4 and TRBJ1-5, with a weak D call TRBD1 (6 bases). Trimming removed 7 bases from V and 4 bases from J, with 11 bases in between. This CDR3 has 13 residues. Here the CDR3 reads CASTRDMNQPQHF. The CDR3 DNA reads as TGTGCCAGCACCCGGGACATGAATCAGCCCCAGCATTTT.

On this clone: The germline gene is not matched at one end of the junction; a read error may be the cause. This rearrangement joins TRBV6-5 to TRBJ1-5; D gene unclear. The CDR3 is made up of 15 amino acids. Germline lookup yields CDR1 MNHEY and CDR2 SVGAGI. The CDR3 nucleotides are TGTGCCAGCAGTCCCTCCCCCAATAGCAATCAGCCTCAGCATTTT. It is translated as CASSPSPNSNQPQHF.

The chain employs TRBV19 and TRBJ2-1, with D perhaps TRBD2 (5 bases). Germline CDR1 reads LNHDA; CDR2 reads SQIVND (reference sequence). This CDR3 comprises 15 residues. Trimming left V 8 bases short and J 6 bases short, with 20 bases between. The CDR3 nucleotides read TGTGCCAGTCGCGAAAGAGGGCTTGTCGGCAATGAGCAGTTCTTC. Translating gives CASRERGLVGNEQFF.

The CDR3 is CASRGQGPDGNTIYF. For the CDR3, the DNA is TGTGCCAGTCGTGGCCAGGGGCCGGATGGAAACACCATATATTTT. J is TRBJ1-3 and V is TRBV19, with a tentative D call TRBD1 (6 bases). Trimming shortened V by 8 bases and J by 3 bases, and 17 bases separated the two germline ends. Germline-derived CDR1 and CDR2 are LNHDA and SQIVND (reference sequence). The CDR3 loop spans 15 amino acids.

This rearrangement joins TRBV18 to TRBJ2-7; tentatively, D is TRBD2 (5 bases). Trimming took off 3 bases at V and 7 bases at J, with 22 bases between the two ends. The CDR3 length is 16 residues. Germline assignment: CDR1 KGHSH and CDR2 LQKENI. For the CDR3, the DNA is TGTGCCAGCTCACCGCCTACGAGCAGTCAATCGGGGGAGCAGTACTTC. Its translation: CASSPPTSSQSGEQYF.

J is TRBJ2-3 and V is TRBV7-9, with TRBD1 matching 7 bases. The CDR3 spans 17 residues. Germline V gene data show CDR1 as SEHNR and CDR2 as FQNEAQ (reference sequence). V shed 5 bases and J 3 bases; nucleotides not matched to a gene: 14. The CDR3 is CASSARRTIRGTDTQYF. The DNA of the CDR3 is TGTGCCAGCAGCGCCCGCCGAACTATCAGGGGGACAGATACGCAGTATTTT.

This clone was observed once. The chain links TRBV7-2 to TRBJ1-1, with 9 bases matching TRBD1. Trimming removed 5 bases from V and 5 bases from J; junction bases left unmatched: 9. This CDR3 contains 15 residues. From germline, CDR1 is SGHTA and CDR2 FQGNSA. In nucleotides, the CDR3 is TGTGCCAGCAGCCTGGGGGACAGGGAGGGGACTGAAGCTTTCTTT. It codes for CASSLGDREGTEAFF.

V usage is TRBV7-9 and J usage is TRBJ1-6; 7 positions agree with TRBD1. After removal of 5 bases from V and 2 bases from J, the junction contained 3 bases not matched to a gene. The germline gives CDR1 SEHNR, CDR2 FQNEAQ (reference sequence). This CDR3 has 15 amino acids. CDR3 region: CASSPGTAYNSPLHF. The CDR3 region has the DNA TGTGCCAGCAGCCCCGGGACAGCCTATAATTCACCCCTCCACTTT.

This chain joins TRBV9 and TRBJ2-7, with D perhaps matching TRBD2 (7 bases). CDR1 is SGDLS, CDR2 YYNGEE, per germline. The CDR3 is 15 residues long. V gave up 0 bases and J gave up 0 bases, with 10 bases separating them. The CDR3 bases are TGTGCCAGCAGCGTAGGGGCGGGGGCCTCCTACGAGCAGTACTTC. Its translation is CASSVGAGASYEQYF. Full variable domain (missing parts from reference TRBV9 and TRBJ2-7): DSGVTQTPKHLITATGQRVTLRCSPRSGDLSVYWYQQSLDQGLQFLIQYYNGEERAKGNILERFSAQQFPDLHSELNLSSLELGDSALYFCASSVGAGASYEQYFGPGTRLTVT.

This chain joins TRBV19 and TRBJ1-1; D might be TRBD1 (5 bases). The V gene lost 7 bases and the J gene lost 2 bases, with 8 bases spanning the gap. From germline, CDR1 is LNHDA and CDR2 SQIVND (reference sequence). CDR3 size: 12 residues. Written as DNA, the CDR3 is TGTGCCAGTAAAGACAGCAACACTGAAGCTTTCTTT. Translating it yields CASKDSNTEAFF.

CDR3: CASRGDRGLGGANVLTF. For the CDR3, the DNA is TGTGCCAGTAGGGGGGACAGGGGGCTTGGTGGGGCCAACGTCCTGACTTTC. This rearrangement joins TRBV19 to TRBJ2-6, with TRBD1 matching 12 bases. The CDR3 has 17 amino acids. Germline trimming cut 6 bases from V and 3 bases from J; bases unmatched to any gene: 6. Germline V lookup: CDR1 LNHDA, CDR2 SQIVND (reference sequence). The full variable domain, completed using reference TRBV19 and TRBJ2-6, is DGGITQSPKYLFRKEGQNVTLSCEQNLNHDAMYWYRQDPGQGLRLIYYSQIVNDFQKGDIAEGYSVSREKKESFPLTVTSAQKNPTAFYLCASRGDRGLGGANVLTFGAGSRLTVL.

J is TRBJ2-1 and V is TRBV11-2, with TRBD2 matching over 11 bases. This CDR3 has 16 amino acids. Germline values: CDR1 SGHAT, CDR2 FQNNGV. The trim removed 5 bases at V and 8 bases at J, leaving 11 bases unmatched. CDR3 loop: CASSQQLAGAGDEQFF. The CDR3 coding sequence is TGTGCCAGCAGCCAACAACTAGCGGGGGCCGGGGATGAGCAGTTCTTC.

The chain combines TRBV24-1 with TRBJ2-7; D may be TRBD1 (5 bases). Germline CDR1 KGHDR, CDR2 SFDVKD. Trimming left V 5 bases short and J 3 bases short, with 31 bases between. CDR3 length: 20 amino acids. The CDR3 sequence is CATSGLGVVLDTKAVYEQYV. The CDR3 region has the DNA TGTGCCACCAGTGGTCTAGGGGTGGTTTTAGATACCAAGGCCGTCTACGAGCAGTACGTC.

Many counts were recorded for this clone. The J gene is TRBJ2-1, the V gene TRBV6-4; 12 positions agree with TRBD2. Looked up from germline, CDR1 is MRHNA and CDR2 is SNTAGT. The CDR3 loop spans 16 amino acids. Trimming removed 3 bases from V and 6 bases from J; junction bases left unmatched: 6. CDR3 protein: CASSEASGGDFNEQFF. CDR3 nucleotides: TGTGCCAGCAGTGAGGCTAGCGGGGGGGACTTCAATGAGCAGTTCTTC.

The V gene is TRBV3-1 (or the pseudogene TRBV3-2), the J gene TRBJ1-1, with unresolved D. The V and J ends lost 0 bases and 1 base respectively, with 3 bases between them. The CDR3 has 13 residues. Germline V gives CDR1 LGHDT, CDR2 YNNKEL (reference sequence). The CDR3 sequence is CASSQDRNTEAFF. The CDR3 DNA reads TGTGCCAGCAGCCAAGACAGGAACACTGAAGCTTTCTTT.

The gene calls are TRBV28 and TRBJ1-5; possible D gene TRBD1, 6 bases. The germline gives CDR1 MDHEN, CDR2 SYDVKM. The CDR3 runs to 13 residues. Deletions cut 7 bases from V and 7 bases from J, with 14 bases between. The CDR3 here is CASTGGGGQPQHF. The CDR3 nucleotides are TGTGCCAGCACGGGGGGGGGCGGGCAGCCCCAGCATTTT.

The table lists this clone with a count of one. The CDR3 loop is CAISESRGYQETQYF. The CDR3 region has the DNA TGTGCCATCAGTGAGTCACGAGGATACCAAGAGACCCAGTACTTC. The genes are TRBV10-3 and TRBJ2-5; no firm D call. V dropped 0 bases and J dropped 0 bases, with 8 bases sitting between them. Germline CDR1 is ENHRY and CDR2 is SYGVKD. The CDR3 has 15 amino acids.

This chain uses TRBV5-3 with TRBJ2-7; no definite D call. TRBV5-3 is an ORF, and what it does is uncertain. The CDR3 loop spans 16 amino acids. V was pared by 0 bases and J by 0 bases, with 13 bases between. CDR3 bases: TGTGCCAGAAGCTTGGTTTCTGCCAGAGGCTCCTACGAGCAGTACGTC. This gives the protein CARSLVSARGSYEQYV.

The CDR3 DNA reads as TGTGCCAGCAGTTTGCCCGGACAGGGGACAAACTATGGCTACACCTTC. This codes for CASSLPGQGTNYGYTF. J is TRBJ1-2 and V is TRBV28, with 9 bases matching TRBD1. CDR1 is MDHEN, CDR2 SYDVKM, per germline. With 3 bases clipped from V and 2 bases from J, the junction kept 7 bases outside the gene matches. The CDR3 is made up of 16 amino acids.

The gene calls are TRBV11-2 and TRBJ1-4, with D unclear. There are 14 residues in the CDR3. Between the trimmed V and J ends, which lost 1 base and 7 bases, there was a span of 10 bases. CDR1 and CDR2 from the germline V gene are SGHAT and FQNNGV. CDR3 bases: TGTGCCAGCAGCTTAGCTCTGGAGGGTGAAAAACTGTTTTTT. Translated: CASSLALEGEKLFF.

The gene calls are TRBV9 and TRBJ1-5, with 8 bases lining up with TRBD1. V was clipped by 3 bases and J by 4 bases; unmatched bases: 3. This CDR3 spans 14 amino acids. Germline lookup yields CDR1 SGDLS and CDR2 YYNGEE. In DNA form, the CDR3 reads TGTGCCAGCAGCGCGGACAGGGAAAATCAGCCCCAGCATTTT. This sequence encodes CASSADRENQPQHF.

This clone was observed a handful of times. The chain joins TRBV5-4 to TRBJ1-4, with 7 bases matching TRBD1. V gave up 6 bases and J gave up 5 bases; unmatched junction bases: 7. Germline V gene data show CDR1 as SGHNT and CDR2 as YYREEE (reference sequence). The CDR3 is 14 amino acids. The CDR3 nucleotides are TGTGCCAGCACAGTAAGGGGGCAAAATGAAAAACTGTTTTTT. It specifies CASTVRGQNEKLFF.

This chain uses TRBV28 with TRBJ1-5, with TRBD1 matching 7 bases. CDR3 size: 13 residues. Germline values: CDR1 MDHEN, CDR2 SYDVKM. After removal of 5 bases from V and 9 bases from J, the junction contained 7 bases not matched to a gene. CDR3 sequence: CASSGQAGRPQHF. The DNA of the CDR3 is TGTGCCAGCAGTGGACAGGCGGGAAGGCCCCAGCATTTT.